The source of this TCR beta chain is a study of T cell repertoires in cytomegalovirus infection. Study background: Public TCR beta signatures indicated both CMV infection and matching HLA type.

This clonotype was counted many times. The antigen is not known. Trimming removed 5 bases at V and 6 bases at J, with 22 bases between. The CDR3 loop spans 16 amino acids. CDR1 SEHNR and CDR2 FQNEAQ come from the germline V gene (reference sequence). TCRdb itself ran the reads through MiXCR, one entry per CDR3 protein. This repertoire shows approximately 250,000 distinct CDR3 sequences, 9.1% found once; its top ten account for over 13%. Whole-study findings and limits: The ex vivo response showed dominance by HLA-C-restricted CMV-specific TCR beta clonotypes. Frequencies of public TCR beta families were cumulated, and this identified carriers of CMV plus the relevant HLA.

The V gene is TRBV7-9, the J gene TRBJ2-5; possibly TRBD1 or TRBD2 for D (5 bases each). Sequenced material: PBMCs. This clonotype was sampled from a human donor in good health (CMV status not recorded). Some clones in this sample may be carry-over from other donors' samples. The CDR3 sequence is CASSRSERGELQTQYF. Written as DNA, the CDR3 is TGTGCCAGCAGCCGTTCCGAGAGGGGCGAGTTACAGACCCAGTACTTC. Combining the CDR3 with reference TRBV7-9 and TRBJ2-5 gives the whole variable domain DTGVSQNPRHKITKRGQNVTFRCDPISEHNRLYWYRQTLGQGPEFLTYFQNEAQLEKSRLLSDRFSAERPKGSFSTLEIQRTEQGDSAMYLCASSRSERGELQTQYFGPGTRLLVL.